Presented here are 19 T cell receptor beta chains from one specimen sequenced in a study of blood T cell repertoires in COVID-19. TCRdb's copy holds only in-frame clones and misses some; the assay was immunoSEQ multiplex PCR. The sample carries about 210,000 clones, 86% recorded once. The sequenced material came from peripheral blood. These receptor sequences come from an older woman with acute or convalescent COVID-19.

The rearrangement links TRBV5-4 to TRBJ2-2; 13 nucleotides align to TRBD2. Looked up from germline, CDR1 is SGHNT and CDR2 is YYREEE (reference sequence). V shed 4 bases and J 7 bases; nucleotides not matched to a gene: 4. This CDR3 has 15 amino acids. As DNA, the CDR3 is TGTGCCAGCAGCCGGACTAGCGGGGGAATCGGGGAGCTGTTTTTT. Its protein product is CASSRTSGGIGELFF.

This clone has more than one count but fewer than ten. J is TRBJ2-2 and V is TRBV6-2 or TRBV6-3; maybe TRBD2 (6 bases). There are 14 residues in the CDR3. Looked up from germline, CDR1 is MNHEY and CDR2 is SVGEGT. V lost 6 bases and J 7 bases, leaving 15 bases between the germline ends. The CDR3 spells CASSNGGSIGELFF. The CDR3 DNA reads as TGTGCCAGCAGCAACGGGGGATCTATCGGGGAGCTGTTTTTT.

The rearrangement links TRBV5-1 to TRBJ2-5; a possible D gene is TRBD1 (5 bases). There are 14 residues in the CDR3. Trimming removed 3 bases at V and 1 base at J, with 10 bases between. Germline V gives CDR1 SGHRS, CDR2 YFSETQ. CDR3 protein: CASSSTVIQETQYF. DNA of the CDR3: TGCGCCAGCAGCTCGACAGTGATCCAAGAGACCCAGTACTTC. The full variable domain, rest sourced from reference TRBV5-1 and TRBJ2-5, is KAGVTQTPRYLIKTRGQQVTLSCSPISGHRSVSWYQQTPGQGLQFLFEYFSETQRNKGNFPGRFSGRQFSNSRSEMNVSTLELGDSALYLCASSSTVIQETQYFGPGTRLLVL.

CDR3 amino acids: CASSRGGTGLNYGYTF. The CDR3 DNA is TGTGCCAGCAGCCGAGGTGGGACAGGGCTAAACTATGGCTACACCTTC. The V and J genes are TRBV5-4 and TRBJ1-2, with TRBD1 matching 9 bases. This CDR3 has 16 residues. V lost 4 bases to trimming and J lost 2 bases; unmatched junction nucleotides: 9. CDR1 is SGHNT and CDR2 is YYREEE in the germline V gene (reference sequence).

V and J are TRBV5-1 and TRBJ1-1, with 8 bases aligning to TRBD1. CDR1 and CDR2 from the germline V gene are SGHRS and YFSETQ. This CDR3 is built from 15 residues. The V segment lost 4 bases and the J segment 3 bases; nucleotides outside the gene matches: 8. In nucleotides, the CDR3 is TGCGCCAGCAGCATCTACAGGGGGGCGGACACTGAAGCTTTCTTT. Translation: CASSIYRGADTEAFF.

This rearrangement joins TRBV19 to TRBJ2-3, with 8 bases fitting TRBD1. CDR1 is LNHDA and CDR2 is SQIVND in the germline V gene (reference sequence). CDR3 length equals 15 residues. Germline trimming cut 5 bases from V and 1 base from J; bases unmatched to any gene: 5. As DNA, the CDR3 is TGTGCCAGTAGTCACCGGGACAGGCGCACAGATACGCAGTATTTT. Protein: CASSHRDRRTDTQYF.

This clone occurred a few times. The rearrangement uses TRBV10-1 and TRBJ1-1, with no clear D. Germline V gene sequence: CDR1 WNHNN, CDR2 SYGVQD (reference sequence). V shed 2 bases and J shed 1 base, with 14 bases lying between them. This CDR3 has 16 amino acids. This CDR3 is CASSEKEGRKNTEAFF. As DNA, the CDR3 is TGCGCCAGCAGTGAGAAGGAGGGCCGTAAGAACACTGAAGCTTTCTTT.

The CDR3 region is CASSLANPGNTIYF. DNA of the CDR3: TGTGCCAGCAGCTTGGCAAATCCTGGAAACACCATATATTTT. The J gene is TRBJ1-3, the V gene TRBV13, with D hard to call. Looked up from germline, CDR1 is PRHDT and CDR2 is FYEKMQ (reference sequence). This CDR3 contains 14 residues. V was cut by 3 bases and J by 2 bases, with 8 bases left in between.

The V call is TRBV7-6, the J call TRBJ2-7, with a tentative D call TRBD2 (5 bases). Trimming cost V 5 bases and J 0 bases, with 8 bases left between them. This CDR3 is 13 amino acids long. CDR1 SGHVS and CDR2 FNYEAQ come from the germline V gene. CDR3 DNA sequence: TGTGCCAGCAGCCCAACTAGCTCCTACGAGCAGTACTTC. Amino acids: CASSPTSSYEQYF. The full variable domain, completed using reference TRBV7-6 and TRBJ2-7, is GAGVSQSPRYKVTKRGQDVALRCDPISGHVSLYWYRQALGQGPEFLTYFNYEAQQDKSGLPNDRFSAERPEGSISTLTIQRTEQRDSAMYRCASSPTSSYEQYFGPGTRLTVT.

This clone was recorded once. This chain connects TRBV4-1 to TRBJ2-2; TRBD2 aligns across 14 bases. Germline V lookup: CDR1 MGHRA, CDR2 YSYEKL. V shed 2 bases, J shed 0 bases, and the junction held 8 bases outside the gene matches. The CDR3 is made up of 20 amino acids. This CDR3 is CASSQSLGLAGGANTGELFF. The CDR3, as DNA: TGCGCCAGCAGCCAATCGCTCGGACTAGCGGGGGGCGCGAACACCGGGGAGCTGTTTTTT.

Notes on this clone: The sample carries other DNA sequences with the same CDR3. The chain recombines TRBV28 with TRBJ2-3, with a weak D call TRBD2 (5 bases). Germline V gene lookup returns CDR1 MDHEN and CDR2 SYDVKM. The CDR3 is 13 residues long. Trimming removed 6 bases at V and 0 bases at J, with 7 bases between. The CDR3 DNA reads as TGTGCCAGCAGCGGCGGGAGCACAGATACGCAGTATTTT. Amino acid sequence: CASSGGSTDTQYF.

The chain has TRBV11-3 and TRBJ2-3; weak D call: TRBD2 (5 bases). The germline gives CDR1 SGHNT, CDR2 YENEEA. Trimming cost V 3 bases and J 6 bases, with 10 bases left between them. The CDR3 is 13 amino acids. CDR3 residues: CASSLRRGDTQYF. As DNA, the CDR3 is TGTGCCAGCAGCTTGCGCCGAGGGGATACGCAGTATTTT.

The chain joins TRBV7-9 to TRBJ1-2; tentative D call: TRBD1 (6 bases). The CDR3 contains 16 residues. Germline V gene sequence: CDR1 SEHNR, CDR2 FQNEAQ (reference sequence). With 5 bases removed from V and 2 bases from J, the gap between germline ends came to 18 bases. CDR3 DNA: TGTGCCAGCAGCCTAGGGCGGGCCCAGGGGAACTATGGCTACACCTTC. It yields the protein CASSLGRAQGNYGYTF.

CDR3 DNA: TGTGCCACCGCGACAGGGTTGGAGACCCAGTACTTC. Its translation: CATATGLETQYF. The genes are TRBV28 and TRBJ2-5, with 7 bases matching TRBD1. The CDR3 consists of 12 residues. The V and J ends lost 10 bases and 5 bases, in that order; junction bases with no gene match: 7. Germline V gives CDR1 MDHEN, CDR2 SYDVKM.

The V and J genes are TRBV28 and TRBJ1-2, with 8 nucleotides matching TRBD1. The CDR3 is 15 amino acids. V lost 2 bases and J lost 7; bases outside the gene matches: 9. Looked up from germline, CDR1 is MDHEN and CDR2 is SYDVKM. The CDR3 nucleotides read TGTGCCAGCAGTTTACGAACCCAGGGGGCGCGTGGCTACACCTTC. As protein: CASSLRTQGARGYTF.

The J gene is TRBJ1-2, the V gene TRBV27; 8 nucleotides line up with TRBD1. Trimming cost V 5 bases and J 8 bases; bases outside gene matches: 10. Germline V CDR1 and CDR2: MNHEY, SMNVEV (reference sequence). The CDR3 extends over 14 amino acids. DNA for the CDR3: TGTGCCAGCAGTCAAGGGACAGGCAATGAGGGCTACACCTTC. Protein: CASSQGTGNEGYTF.

The chain uses TRBV27 and TRBJ1-5; no clear D gene. V was trimmed by 7 bases and J by 1 base, leaving 11 bases between them. The CDR3 contains 14 residues. Germline CDR1 is MNHEY and CDR2 is SMNVEV (reference sequence). CDR3 in amino acids: CASMTRRSNQPQHF. The DNA for the CDR3 is TGTGCCAGCATGACCCGGAGAAGCAATCAGCCCCAGCATTTT.

This chain links TRBV7-2 with TRBJ2-7, with D tentatively TRBD1 (6 bases). The CDR3 length is 14 residues. Germline values: CDR1 SGHTA, CDR2 FQGNSA. The ends were cut back, 2 bases at V and 3 bases at J, with 11 bases in the middle. The CDR3 nucleotides are TGTGCCAGCAGCTTAAGGGACAATTACTACGAGCAGTACTTC. Its translation: CASSLRDNYYEQYF.

The rearrangement joins TRBV11-3 to TRBJ1-1; D might be TRBD1 (5 bases). The CDR3 length is 14 residues. Germline lookup yields CDR1 SGHNT and CDR2 YENEEA. Trimming pared 5 bases from V and 1 base from J, leaving 11 bases between. The CDR3 coding sequence is TGTGCCAGCAGCCGGGACGGGGGGAACACTGAAGCTTTCTTT. Protein sequence: CASSRDGGNTEAFF.